This T cell receptor beta chain stems from a study of blood T cell repertoires in COVID-19. Recovered Cohort 3 donors showed two negative PCRs, clearance, or symptom resolution. The assay was immunoSEQ multiplex PCR, and TCRdb's table has in-frame clones only and misses some. The sample has approximately 290,000 clones; about nine tenths are singletons. The sequencing input was PBMCs or T cells enriched from blood (not recorded which). The sequence came from a woman under 40 who had recovered from COVID-19.

The CDR3 reads CASSPLTGFANTGELFF. The CDR3 bases are TGTGCCAGCAGCCCCTTGACAGGGTTCGCGAACACCGGGGAGCTGTTTTTT. The chain recombines TRBV9 with TRBJ2-2, with TRBD1 identical over 7 bases. The CDR3 is 17 amino acids. Germline V gene sequence: CDR1 SGDLS, CDR2 YYNGEE. V gave up 4 bases and J gave up 0 bases; unmatched junction bases: 9.